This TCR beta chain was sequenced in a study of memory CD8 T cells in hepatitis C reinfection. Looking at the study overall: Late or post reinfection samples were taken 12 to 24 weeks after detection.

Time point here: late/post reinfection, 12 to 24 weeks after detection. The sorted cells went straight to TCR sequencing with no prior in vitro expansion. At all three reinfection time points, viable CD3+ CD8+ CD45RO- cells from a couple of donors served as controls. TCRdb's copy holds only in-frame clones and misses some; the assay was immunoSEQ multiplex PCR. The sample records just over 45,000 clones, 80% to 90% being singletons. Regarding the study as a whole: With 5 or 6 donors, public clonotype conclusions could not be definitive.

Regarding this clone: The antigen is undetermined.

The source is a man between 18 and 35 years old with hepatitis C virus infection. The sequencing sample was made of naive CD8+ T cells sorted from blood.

DNA for the CDR3: TGTGCCAGCAGCGTACAGGGGGACCCTCACGAGCAGTACTTC. This codes for CASSVQGDPHEQYF. This chain connects TRBV9 to TRBJ2-7; TRBD1 matches 7 bases. Unmatched junction bases numbered 6, after V lost 1 base and J lost 5 bases. The CDR3 has 14 residues. CDR1 is SGDLS, CDR2 YYNGEE, per germline.